The rows below give T cell receptor beta chains drawn from one sample of a study of blood T cell repertoires in COVID-19. The method was immunoSEQ multiplex PCR; TCRdb's version includes in-frame clones alone and lacks a portion of them. The sample consists of 120,000 to 150,000 clones, over 75% of them appearing once. Sequencing used peripheral blood. The receptors originated from a human donor in a cohort sampled during active COVID-19. CDR3s include the opening cysteine and the closing phenylalanine or tryptophan. The order of the fields is clone size, V gene, D gene, J gene, CDR3 DNA, CDR3 protein. A D gene is named only where the DNA matches it firmly. Expanded clones are given a class, and other clones once, few, many or no size at all.

NA	TRBV7-2	TRBD2	TRBJ2-3	TGTGCCAGCAATCTAGCGGGGGGGGGCACAGATACGCAGTATTTT	CASNLAGGGTDTQYF
NA	TRBV6-6	NA	TRBJ2-3	TGTGCCAGCAGGCGCCTGGACAGCGCACGAGATACGCAGTATTTT	CASRRLDSARDTQYF
NA	TRBV7-3	NA	TRBJ2-2	TGTGCCAGCAGCTTCGAGGGAGGAAACACCGGGGAGCTGTTTTTT	CASSFEGGNTGELFF
NA	TRBV18	NA	TRBJ2-7	TGTGCCAGCCAGAGTTCGCGGAGCTCCTACGAGCAGTACTTC	CASQSSRSSYEQYF
once	TRBV3-1/TRBV3-2	TRBD2	TRBJ2-3	TGTGCCAGCAGCCCCCCGTCAGCGGGAGGCCACCTTAGCACAGATACGCAGTATTTT	CASSPPSAGGHLSTDTQYF
NA	TRBV3-1/TRBV3-2	NA	TRBJ2-7	TGTGCCAGCAGCCAATCCGGGATAGAAGAGCAGTACTTC	CASSQSGIEEQYF
NA	TRBV9	TRBD1	TRBJ2-1	TGTGCCAGCAGCTCTCGGACAGGGGGGGCCAATGAGCAGTTCTTC	CASSSRTGGANEQFF
NA	TRBV3-1/TRBV3-2	TRBD2	TRBJ2-3	TGTGCCAGCAGCCTTCCTTATAGCGGGAGCACAGATACGCAGTATTTT	CASSLPYSGSTDTQYF
NA	TRBV19	NA	TRBJ2-6	TGTGCCAGTAGTACACCAGGGGTATCGGGGGCCAACGTCCTGACTTTC	CASSTPGVSGANVLTF
NA	TRBV28	NA	TRBJ1-2	TGTGCCAGCAGTTTAATCGACGTCAGGGTCGGGGGCTACACCTTC	CASSLIDVRVGGYTF
NA	TRBV6-5	NA	TRBJ1-1	TGTGCCAGCAGTTACTCGTTAGGAGGGCGCACTGAAGCTTTCTTT	CASSYSLGGRTEAFF
once	TRBV7-7	TRBD2	TRBJ2-2	TGTGCTAGCAGCCAAAGCGGGAGGGGCACCGGGGAGCTGTTTTTT	CASSQSGRGTGELFF
NA	TRBV9	TRBD1	TRBJ2-7	TGTGCCAGCAGCCTCAGGGACAGCCCCCTCTACGAGCAGTACTTC	CASSLRDSPLYEQYF
NA	TRBV19	NA	TRBJ2-5	TGTGCCAGTAGTATGGAGGGAGTGGGTCGACAAGAGACCCAGTACTTC	CASSMEGVGRQETQYF
NA	TRBV30	TRBD1	TRBJ1-5	TGTGCCTGGAGTGCAGGGGGCACCCAGCCCCAGCATTTT	CAWSAGGTQPQHF
NA	TRBV7-9	TRBD1	TRBJ1-1	TGTGCCAGCAGCATCGACAGGGTGACTGAAGCTTTCTTT	CASSIDRVTEAFF
NA	TRBV7-3	NA	TRBJ2-5	TGTGCCAGCAGCTTAATGCCGGGTCAAGAGACCCAGTACTTC	CASSLMPGQETQYF
NA	TRBV30	TRBD1	TRBJ2-5	TGTGCCTGGAGTGCCGGCACAGGGGACGAGACCCAGTACTTC	CAWSAGTGDETQYF
NA	TRBV7-7	TRBD2	TRBJ2-2	TGTGCTAGCAGCTTTCGGGCGGGAGATGAAACCGGGGAGCTGTTTTTT	CASSFRAGDETGELFF
NA	TRBV5-1	NA	TRBJ2-5	TGCGCCAGCAGCTGGATGGGGGCGCAACAAGAGACCCAGTACTTC	CASSWMGAQQETQYF
NA	TRBV6-5	TRBD2	TRBJ2-1	TGTGCCAGCAGTCGCAGTAGCGGGACCTACAATGAGCAGTTCTTC	CASSRSSGTYNEQFF
NA	TRBV19	TRBD1	TRBJ1-2	TGTGCCAGTAGTAAGAGGGACAGGGCAGACCCCTATGGCTACACCTTC	CASSKRDRADPYGYTF
NA	TRBV4-3	NA	TRBJ2-7	TGCGCCAGCAGCCAAGTGAAGGCTGGGTACAGCTCCTACGAGCAGTACTTC	CASSQVKAGYSSYEQYF
NA	TRBV19	TRBD1	TRBJ2-1	TGTGCCAGTGCTTCGGGACAGGATTACAATGAGCAGTTCTTC	CASASGQDYNEQFF
once	TRBV29-1	TRBD2	TRBJ2-2	TGCAGCGTCGCGACGGGAGGGCGGACCGGGGAGCTGTTTTTT	CSVATGGRTGELFF
NA	TRBV27	NA	TRBJ1-1	TGTGCCAGCAGTTCCCCAGGCCCTGGAGGAGGAGAAGCTTTCTTT	CASSSPGPGGGEAFF
NA	TRBV27	TRBD2	TRBJ2-1	TGTGCCAGCAGTTCGGTGGGACTAGCGTCCGAGTATGAGCAGTTCTTC	CASSSVGLASEYEQFF
NA	TRBV28	NA	TRBJ1-2	TGTGCCAGCAGTTTCATCTATGGCTACACCTTC	CASSFIYGYTF
once	TRBV3-1/TRBV3-2	TRBD1	TRBJ1-6	TGTGCCAGCAGCCAAAGAAGTGGGACAGGAGTCTCCTATAATTCACCCCTCCACTTT	CASSQRSGTGVSYNSPLHF
NA	TRBV4-3	TRBD1	TRBJ2-7	TGCGCCAGCAGTCCGGACAGGGACTACGAGCAGTACTTC	CASSPDRDYEQYF
once	TRBV28	TRBD1	TRBJ1-2	TGTGCCAGCAGTCCTCCTGCCGGGACAGGGAACTATGGCTACACCTTC	CASSPPAGTGNYGYTF
NA	TRBV18	TRBD2	TRBJ2-1	TGTGCCAGCTCACAGCTAGCGGAGCGGAAGGGTGAGCAGTTCTTC	CASSQLAERKGEQFF
NA	TRBV4-2	NA	TRBJ1-1	TGTGCCAGCAGCCCTGTGGCAGGGTGGCTGAACACTGAAGCTTTCTTT	CASSPVAGWLNTEAFF
NA	TRBV29-1	TRBD1	TRBJ1-2	TGCAGCGTCGACAGGGGGGACTATGGCTACACCTTC	CSVDRGDYGYTF
NA	TRBV11-3	NA	TRBJ1-1	TGTGCCAGCAGCTCCTCCGGGAACACTGAAGCTTTCTTT	CASSSSGNTEAFF
few	TRBV4-1	NA	TRBJ2-1	TGCGCCAGCGGAAGCGGGCTCTCCTACAATGAGCAGTTCTTC	CASGSGLSYNEQFF
few	TRBV7-3	NA	TRBJ2-1	TGTGCCAGCAGCCTTGATCCGGTCCCTACCAATGAGCAGTTCTTC	CASSLDPVPTNEQFF
once	TRBV19	NA	TRBJ2-1	TGTGCCAGTAGTATAGTCCAGGGTCTGGGCTACAATGAGCAGTTCTTC	CASSIVQGLGYNEQFF
once	TRBV12-3/TRBV12-4	NA	TRBJ2-5	TGTGCCAGCAGTTCTGCTAGTACAGAGACCCAGTACTTC	CASSSASTETQYF
NA	TRBV7-8	TRBD2	TRBJ2-2	TGTGCCAGCAGCCCGTCCCCCAGCGGGATCGACACCGGGGAGCTGTTTTTT	CASSPSPSGIDTGELFF
NA	TRBV6-2/TRBV6-3	TRBD1	TRBJ1-5	TGTGCCAGCAGTTACACGACAGGGTTCGGTCAGCCCCAGCATTTT	CASSYTTGFGQPQHF
few	TRBV7-9	TRBD1	TRBJ2-1	TGTGCCAGCAGCTCCACAGGGGGCGCCCACCACAATGAGCAGTTCTTC	CASSSTGGAHHNEQFF
NA	TRBV3-1/TRBV3-2	TRBD1	TRBJ1-2	TGTGCCAGCAGCCAAAGGGACAGGGCGATTTATGGCTACACCTTC	CASSQRDRAIYGYTF
once	TRBV2	NA	TRBJ2-2	TGTGCCAGCAGTGCCATCACGGCGAACACCGGGGAGCTGTTTTTT	CASSAITANTGELFF
NA	TRBV30	TRBD2	TRBJ2-1	TGTGCCTGGCACCTAGCGGGATTTGCTGGGGAGCAGTTCTTC	CAWHLAGFAGEQFF
NA	TRBV30	TRBD1	TRBJ1-2	TGTGCCTGTCCCAGGGGGAATGGCTATGGCTACACCTTC	CACPRGNGYGYTF
NA	TRBV18	NA	TRBJ1-1	TGTGCCAGCTCACCAGTGGGAGGGATGATCACTGAAGCTTTCTTT	CASSPVGGMITEAFF
NA	TRBV11-2	TRBD2	TRBJ2-7	TGTGCCAGCAGCTTAGTGCGGGGGGCCAACGAGCAGTACTTC	CASSLVRGANEQYF
NA	TRBV5-1	TRBD2	TRBJ2-1	TGCGCCAGCAGCCCCCGGACTAGCGGGGCCGGGGGGTACAATGAGCAGTTCTTC	CASSPRTSGAGGYNEQFF
NA	TRBV2	NA	TRBJ2-7	TGTGCCAGCAGAAACAGCGGAGACTACGAGCAGTACTTC	CASRNSGDYEQYF
few	TRBV6-5	NA	TRBJ2-5	TGTGCCAGCCAGAGGAGCGGCCAAGAGACCCAGTACTTC	CASQRSGQETQYF
NA	TRBV7-3	NA	TRBJ2-2	TGTGCCAGCAGCTTAGCGGGGCACACCGGGGAGCTGTTTTTT	CASSLAGHTGELFF
NA	TRBV9	TRBD1	TRBJ1-1	TGTGCCAGCAGCTGGGGACAGGGGTACACTGAAGCTTTCTTT	CASSWGQGYTEAFF
NA	TRBV29-1	TRBD2	TRBJ2-3	TGCAGCGTTCCAAGGACTAGCGGGATCACAGATACGCAGTATTTT	CSVPRTSGITDTQYF
NA	TRBV10-3	TRBD1	TRBJ2-2	TGTGCCATCCCTTCAGGAAACAGGGGGCAGGTGACCGGGGAGCTGTTTTTT	CAIPSGNRGQVTGELFF
NA	TRBV28	NA	TRBJ1-5	TGTGCCAGCAGTTCTTGGGGGGACAATCAGCCCCAGCATTTT	CASSSWGDNQPQHF
many	TRBV4-2	NA	TRBJ1-5	TGTGCCAGCAGCCAAGATTTGGGACTCGGTACCCGTTATAGCAATCAGCCCCAGCATTTT	CASSQDLGLGTRYSNQPQHF
NA	TRBV28	NA	TRBJ1-6	TGTGCCAGCAGTTTACCGCGTTCACCCCTCCACTTT	CASSLPRSPLHF
once	TRBV25-1	NA	TRBJ2-3	TGTGCCACCTCGTTAGAGATTAGAACGTCAGATACGCAGTATTTT	CATSLEIRTSDTQYF
NA	TRBV6-2/TRBV6-3	NA	TRBJ2-3	TGTGCCAGCAGTTACCAGGGCACCACAGATACGCAGTATTTT	CASSYQGTTDTQYF